This T cell receptor beta chain was identified in a study of blood T cell repertoires in COVID-19. In the study overall: COVID-19 samples collected from the United States, Italy and Spain covered acute and convalescent phases. PBMCs, B-cell-depleted T cells, or T cells provided the cDNA or gDNA that made up the material.

In the authors' workflow: Scientists estimated how many nucleated cells there were by amplifying reference gene primers. Sequencing used immunoSEQ multiplex PCR; TCRdb keeps in-frame clones, though not all of them. V and J calls and clone size are copied from that table; D and trimming were computed from the DNA. The sample contains 250,000 to 350,000 clones, 65% to 85% of which appear only once. With 0 bases clipped from V and 2 bases from J, the junction kept 4 bases outside the gene matches. Germline V gene lookup returns CDR1 SGHRS and CDR2 YFSETQ. The CDR3 is 15 amino acids. This TCR derives from a human donor with COVID-19, enrolled during active disease. The donor label of this sample is uncertain. This chain connects TRBV5-1 to TRBJ1-2; 7 bases agree with TRBD1. Source material: peripheral blood. CDR3 sequence reads: CASSLGQGDNYGYTF. CDR3 nucleotides: TGCGCCAGCAGCTTGGGACAGGGAGACAACTATGGCTACACCTTC.